This TCR beta chain was sequenced in a study of CD8 T cells in cerebrospinal fluid in Alzheimer's disease (dated by TCRdb to 2020 to 2022). The study in broad terms: The study assessed CSF T cell clonal expansion with two single-cell approaches: plate-based nested PCR sequencing and droplet-based sequencing. The study examined whether cerebrospinal fluid from healthy elderly individuals and from patients with neurodegenerative disease contained clonally expanded T cells. In the droplet-based CSF analysis comparing patients with controls, 9 healthy controls (approximately 11,000 cells) and 9 patients with MCI or Alzheimer's disease (about 10,000 cells) were included. A total of 20 to 30 samples were covered by the CSF gene-expression analysis, which included Parkinson's disease patients.

For this clonotype: The antigen this receptor binds is unknown.

The CDR3 runs 15 amino acids, cysteine and phenylalanine included. Only the protein sequence is given. CDR1 and CDR2 are read off the germline V gene (reference sequence) as LNHDA and SQIVND. Results and caveats for the whole study, not just this receptor: When the data were pooled, most of the 6 Alzheimer's patients but only 1 of 10 healthy subjects had a highly expanded clone, defined as one making up at least 3% of TCRs. The EBV-specific clones were neither the most highly expanded clones nor enriched among patients. The authors cautioned that detecting EBV-specific TCRs in CSF does not establish a causal link between EBV and Alzheimer's disease. The overall clonality comparison included only samples with detectable clones (about eleven healthy, 5 MCI, 5 AD, 6 PD). In patients with MCI or Alzheimer's disease, the biggest CSF clone accounted for a larger percentage of TCRs than in controls.

Acute infectious disease was absent in all participants, and all participants were in good physical condition. A live/dead marker was used to sort live CSF cells for droplet-based sequencing. To pellet immune cells, CSF obtained by lumbar puncture was centrifuged at 300g. Each CSF sample was examined for red blood cells, and any sample with blood contamination was excluded. CSF cells were cryopreserved in freezing medium, frozen at -80 degrees C overnight, and then transferred to liquid nitrogen for storage. Before analysis, CSF samples were kept in storage for less than seven months. Receptor libraries were prepared by 10x single-cell sequencing. CSF cells were profiled with 10X Genomics single-cell V(D)J and 5' gene-expression libraries. An Illumina NextSeq550 was used to sequence CSF single-cell TCR libraries. The authors' pipeline ran thus. After V(D)J reads were mapped to the vdj-GRCh38 alts ensemble 2.0.0 reference, the Cell Ranger vdj pipeline was used to analyse the reads. Clonotypes were defined as cell barcodes sharing the same set of productive CDR3 nucleotide sequences. To link clonality with transcriptional profiles, clonotype information was added to the Seurat v3.0 gene-expression metadata. Any CSF cell with more than 1,800 genes, more than 7,500 UMIs or more than 10% mitochondrial reads was removed. CDR3-beta sequences were compared against VDJdb to identify TCRs with known antigen specificity. The network analysis of clone sharing was performed with the R package qgraph and was limited to TCRs that had complete alpha and beta chains. Once TCRdb had reprocessed the reads, it stored one entry per CDR3 protein sequence and supplied no DNA. The V and J calls and clone size are TCRdb's, not the authors'. This sample's clone table shows around 1,000 distinct CDR3 sequences. The top ten hold around 16% of the sample.

The material sequenced was cerebrospinal fluid. This clonotype originated in a human donor in good health. The receptor chain draws on TRBV19 and TRBJ1-5; the TCRdb D gene call, TRBD1, has no DNA to confirm it. For the CDR3, the sequence is CASSPGWGSNQPQHF.